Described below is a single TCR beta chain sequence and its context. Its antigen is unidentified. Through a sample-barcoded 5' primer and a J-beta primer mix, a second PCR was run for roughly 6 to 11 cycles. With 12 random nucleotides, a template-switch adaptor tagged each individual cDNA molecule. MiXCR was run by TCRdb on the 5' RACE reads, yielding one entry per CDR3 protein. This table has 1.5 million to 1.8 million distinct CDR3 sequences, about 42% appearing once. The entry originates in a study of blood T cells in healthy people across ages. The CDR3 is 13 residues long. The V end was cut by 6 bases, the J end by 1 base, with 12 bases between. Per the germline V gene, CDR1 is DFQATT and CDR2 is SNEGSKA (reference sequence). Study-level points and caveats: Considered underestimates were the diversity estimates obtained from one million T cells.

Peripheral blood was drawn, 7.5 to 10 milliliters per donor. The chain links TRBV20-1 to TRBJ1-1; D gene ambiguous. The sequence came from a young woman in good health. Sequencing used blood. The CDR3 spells CSAASGRNTEAFF. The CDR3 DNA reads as TGCAGTGCGGCCTCGGGCAGGAACACTGAAGCTTTCTTT.